A single sample is the source of the 26 T cell receptor beta chains below, sequenced in a study of blood T cell repertoires in COVID-19. The protocol was immunoSEQ multiplex PCR, while the TCRdb copy is restricted to in-frame clones and leaves out a portion. The sample lists a few hundred thousand clones; roughly 86% were seen once. The sample comprised peripheral blood. The receptors were gathered from a man aged 40-50 years who had recovered from COVID-19.

The rearrangement uses TRBV5-1 and TRBJ2-7; 9 nucleotides match TRBD2. J lost 3 bases, V lost 0 bases, and 7 bases had no gene match. Germline V CDR1 and CDR2: SGHRS, YFSETQ. This CDR3 comprises 16 residues. This CDR3 is CASSLVAGGPIYEQYF. The CDR3 region has the DNA TGCGCCAGCAGCTTGGTTGCGGGAGGGCCTATCTACGAGCAGTACTTC.

The J gene is TRBJ2-7, the V gene TRBV5-4; a weak D match, TRBD1 (5 bases). The V end was cut by 4 bases, the J end by 2 bases, with 16 bases between. Germline CDR1 is SGHNT and CDR2 is YYREEE (reference sequence). This CDR3 is 15 amino acids long. The DNA for the CDR3 is TGTGCCAGCAGCCAAGGACAAGGGTCTGCCTACGAGCAGTACTTC. Its translation: CASSQGQGSAYEQYF.

The chain has TRBV7-3 and TRBJ2-1; the match to TRBD2 covers 7 bases. V trimming: 5 bases; J trimming: 2 bases; junction bases outside the gene matches: 12. There are 17 residues in the CDR3. Germline-derived CDR1 and CDR2 are SGHTA and FQGTGA. The CDR3 DNA sequence: TGTGCCAGCAGCCCCGACCTACTAGCGAATACCTACAATGAGCAGTTCTTC. It is translated as CASSPDLLANTYNEQFF.

The CDR3 reads CASSVQPGQTEAFF. CDR3 coding DNA: TGTGCCAGCAGTGTTCAACCCGGACAGACTGAAGCTTTCTTT. V gene TRBV2 combines with J gene TRBJ1-1; D is possibly TRBD1 (6 bases). Trimming shortened V by 4 bases and J by 5 bases, and 14 bases separated the two germline ends. CDR1 and CDR2 (germline): SNHLY, FYNNEI. This CDR3 has 14 residues. The full variable domain, in which reference TRBV2 and TRBJ1-1 provide the parts outside the CDR3, is EPEVTQTPSHQVTQMGQEVILRCVPISNHLYFYWYRQILGQKVEFLVSFYNNEISEKSEIFDDQFSVERPDGSNFTLKIRSTKLEDSAMYFCASSVQPGQTEAFFGQGTRLTVV.

This sequence joins TRBV24-1 and TRBJ2-5; D gene unclear. Looked up from germline, CDR1 is KGHDR and CDR2 is SFDVKD. Trimming removed 3 bases from V and 1 base from J, with 5 bases in between. The CDR3 loop spans 13 amino acids. The DNA of the CDR3 is TGTGCCACCAGTGATGCCGGCCAAGAGACCCAGTACTTC. Its translation: CATSDAGQETQYF.

V is TRBV6-5 and J is TRBJ1-1; 11 nucleotides align to TRBD1. Germline V CDR1 and CDR2: MNHEY, SVGAGI. The CDR3 length is 15 residues. V lost 5 bases, J lost 4 bases, and 6 bases stayed unmatched. CDR3 region: CASSKGQGGSTEAFF. The DNA for the CDR3 is TGTGCCAGCAGTAAGGGACAGGGGGGGAGCACTGAAGCTTTCTTT.

This chain links TRBV9 with TRBJ2-2; D may be TRBD2 (6 bases). V was shortened by 0 bases and J by 0 bases, with 9 bases between the two germline ends. This CDR3 is built from 16 residues. Germline lookup yields CDR1 SGDLS and CDR2 YYNGEE. The CDR3 loop reads CASSVEWGANTGELFF. Here the CDR3 DNA reads TGTGCCAGCAGCGTAGAGTGGGGGGCGAACACCGGGGAGCTGTTTTTT.

This clone was detected a few times. V usage is TRBV11-2 and J usage is TRBJ1-1; D unresolved. There are 15 residues in the CDR3. V gave up 3 bases and J gave up 8 bases, with 19 bases separating them. Germline V gene lookup returns CDR1 SGHAT and CDR2 FQNNGV. The CDR3 here is CASSFAFSGIEEAFF. CDR3 sequence (DNA): TGTGCCAGCAGCTTTGCTTTTTCGGGTATTGAAGAAGCTTTCTTT.

The chain joins TRBV7-9 to TRBJ1-6; D not resolved. V lost 6 bases and J 10 bases, leaving 16 bases between the germline ends. The CDR3 extends over 14 amino acids. Germline values: CDR1 SEHNR, CDR2 FQNEAQ (reference sequence). The CDR3 nucleotides are TGTGCCAGCAGTCCGGGATTCAGAAGGTCACCCCTCCACTTT. Protein sequence: CASSPGFRRSPLHF.

The CDR3 loop is CASSVIAGAGYEQYF. CDR3 in DNA: TGTGCCAGCAGCGTAATAGCGGGGGCGGGGTACGAGCAGTACTTC. The J gene is TRBJ2-7, the V gene TRBV7-8; 9 bases agree with TRBD2. V gave up 5 bases and J gave up 4 bases; unmatched junction bases: 9. This CDR3 comprises 15 residues. Germline values: CDR1 SGHVS, CDR2 FQNEAQ.

This chain joins TRBV20-1 and TRBJ2-1; 7 bases are shared with TRBD1. This CDR3 spans 11 amino acids. The V gene's germline CDR1 is DFQATT and CDR2 SNEGSKA (reference sequence). Trimming removed 4 bases from V and 8 bases from J; junction bases left unmatched: 2. This CDR3 reads CSANRGHEQFF. In DNA, the CDR3 is TGCAGTGCTAACAGGGGCCATGAGCAGTTCTTC.

The chain combines TRBV7-5 with TRBJ2-7; the table's D call TRBD1 went unverified against the DNA. TRBV7-5 is reported as a pseudogene. This CDR3 is built from 15 residues. The CDR3 nucleotides read TGTGCCAGAAGCTTAGGAACACAACAATCCTACGAGCAGTACTTC. Amino acids: CARSLGTQQSYEQYF.

The chain is built from TRBV2 and TRBJ2-7, with 16 positions matching TRBD2. Germline CDR1 SNHLY, CDR2 FYNNEI. J lost 2 bases, V lost 4 bases, and 8 bases had no gene match. CDR3 length: 18 amino acids. In nucleotides, the CDR3 is TGTGCCAGCAGTGCCGGGACTAGCGGGAGGGCCGTACCCTACGAGCAGTACTTC. Its protein product is CASSAGTSGRAVPYEQYF.

V usage is TRBV5-4 and J usage is TRBJ1-1; TRBD1 aligns across 7 bases. The V gene's germline CDR1 is SGHNT and CDR2 YYREEE (reference sequence). The CDR3 covers 15 residues. The trim removed 4 bases at V and 2 bases at J, leaving 8 bases unmatched. The chain's CDR3 is CASSLKTGVNTEAFF. CDR3 coding DNA: TGTGCCAGCAGCCTAAAAACAGGGGTAAACACTGAAGCTTTCTTT.

The chain is built from TRBV19 and TRBJ2-2; 14 bases line up with TRBD2. The CDR3 is 16 amino acids. The germline CDR1 and CDR2 sequences are LNHDA and SQIVND (reference sequence). J lost 4 bases, V lost 8 bases, and 6 bases had no gene match. The CDR3 reads CASGLAGGRLTGELFF. The CDR3 region has the DNA TGTGCCAGTGGACTAGCGGGGGGCCGACTCACCGGGGAGCTGTTTTTT.

The chain joins TRBV6-5 to TRBJ2-7, with 8 bases that match TRBD1. In germline, CDR1 is MNHEY, CDR2 SVGAGI. The CDR3 extends over 15 amino acids. The junction had 7 bases not matched to a gene; V was cut back by 0 bases and J by 6 bases. CDR3 sequence (DNA): TGTGCCAGCAGTTACTCTCCCGGACAGGGTAGCGAGCAGTACTTC. This translates into CASSYSPGQGSEQYF.

The chain is built from TRBV27 and TRBJ2-1; TRBD2 matches 10 bases. CDR1 is MNHEY, CDR2 SMNVEV, per germline (reference sequence). The CDR3 has 14 residues. J gave up 7 bases and V 9 bases, and 9 bases lay outside the gene matches. CDR3 in DNA: TGTGCCAGGTCAAGCGGGAGGGCCGGGAATGAGCAGTTCTTC. This encodes CARSSGRAGNEQFF.

The genes are TRBV5-6 and TRBJ2-3; D gene uncertain. CDR3 size: 15 residues. V was cut by 0 bases and J by 4 bases, with 12 bases left in between. Per the germline V gene, CDR1 is SGHDT and CDR2 is YYEEEE. CDR3 amino acids: CASSLVQAGPDTQYF. The DNA for the CDR3 is TGTGCCAGCAGCTTGGTCCAGGCAGGTCCAGATACGCAGTATTTT.

The chain employs TRBV7-2 and TRBJ2-3; 10 bases are a match to TRBD2. V lost 1 base and J lost 0; bases outside the gene matches: 7. Per germline, CDR1 SGHTA and CDR2 FQGNSA. The CDR3 runs 18 residues. DNA of the CDR3: TGTGCCAGCAGCTTAGAATCTAGCGGGGGTGCGAGCACAGATACGCAGTATTTT. It codes for CASSLESSGGASTDTQYF.

The J gene is TRBJ2-7, the V gene TRBV6-2 or TRBV6-3, with 14 bases lining up with TRBD2. Germline CDR1 is MNHEY and CDR2 is SVGEGT. The CDR3 runs 15 residues. Unmatched junction bases numbered 3, after V lost 6 bases and J lost 2 bases. The CDR3 DNA sequence: TGTGCCAGCAGCTGGACTAGCGGGGGGCCCTACGAGCAGTACTTC. Translating gives CASSWTSGGPYEQYF.

The gene calls are TRBV18 and TRBJ1-3; 7 bases align to TRBD1. CDR1 and CDR2 from the germline V gene are KGHSH and LQKENI. V dropped 3 bases and J dropped 0; count of bases not matched to a gene: 2. The CDR3 length is 15 residues. In DNA, the CDR3 is TGTGCCAGCTCACCGGGACAGAACTCTGGAAACACCATATATTTT. Residues: CASSPGQNSGNTIYF.

Only a few counts were recorded for this clone. The V call is TRBV6-2 or TRBV6-3, the J call TRBJ2-3, with 12 bases fitting TRBD2. The trim removed 6 bases at V and 5 bases at J, leaving 6 bases unmatched. The CDR3 is made up of 15 amino acids. The germline V gene has CDR1 MNHEY and CDR2 SVGEGT. CDR3 residues: CASSLGLAGGDTQYF. The CDR3 DNA reads as TGTGCCAGCAGCCTGGGACTAGCGGGTGGAGATACGCAGTATTTT.

This chain uses TRBV6-2 or TRBV6-3 with TRBJ1-2; weak D call: TRBD1 (6 bases). CDR1 and CDR2 (germline): MNHEY, SVGEGT. V dropped 1 base and J dropped 2 bases, with 20 bases sitting between them. This CDR3 has 18 amino acids. Here the CDR3 DNA reads TGTGCCAGCAGTTACTTCCCACGACGGGGGGCCCCCAACTATGGCTACACCTTC. It encodes CASSYFPRRGAPNYGYTF.

This chain connects TRBV4-3 to TRBJ1-1; 10 nucleotides line up with TRBD1. This CDR3 contains 15 residues. V trimming: 0 bases; J trimming: 10 bases; junction bases outside the gene matches: 8. Germline lookup yields CDR1 LGHNA and CDR2 YSLEER. The CDR3 here is CASSQDRTGGALAFF. The CDR3 DNA is TGCGCCAGCAGCCAAGACAGGACAGGGGGTGCCTTAGCTTTCTTT.

V gene TRBV18 combines with J gene TRBJ1-1, with 7 nucleotides matching TRBD1. The V gene end was trimmed by 6 bases and the J gene end by 4 bases; junction bases not matched to a gene: 8. This CDR3 has 14 residues. The germline V gene has CDR1 KGHSH and CDR2 LQKENI. The CDR3 loop is CASSRQGGSTEAFF. DNA of the CDR3: TGTGCCAGCTCCCGACAAGGGGGCAGCACTGAAGCTTTCTTT.

V gene TRBV4-3 combines with J gene TRBJ1-1; D unclear. CDR3 size: 13 residues. Between the trimmed V and J ends, which lost 1 base and 10 bases, there was a span of 13 bases. CDR1 is LGHNA and CDR2 is YSLEER in the germline V gene. The CDR3 sequence: CASSQGAAQRAFF. The CDR3, as DNA: TGCGCCAGCAGCCAAGGCGCCGCCCAACGAGCTTTCTTT.